A selection of T cell receptor beta chains follows, all from one sample in a study of blood T cell repertoires in COVID-19. TCRdb's copy holds only in-frame clones and misses some; the assay was immunoSEQ multiplex PCR. The sample lists 250,000 to 350,000 clones, about 89% occurring once. The source material was peripheral blood. These receptors all stem from a woman aged 50 to 60 who had recovered from COVID-19. The CDR3 runs from the conserved cysteine through the conserved F or W. The D gene is left open where the match is weak. Some rows mark clone size as missing; the rest say once, few, many or name a class of expanded clone.

TRBJ2-6	TRBV28	NA	NA	TGTGCCAGCAGTCAACTCGGACAAATTTCTGGGGCCAACGTCCTGACTTTC	CASSQLGQISGANVLTF
TRBJ2-5	TRBV11-2	NA	TRBD2	TGTGCCAGCAGCTTACTAGCGGGAAGCCAAGAGACCCAGTACTTC	CASSLLAGSQETQYF
TRBJ2-5	TRBV29-1	few	NA	TGCAGCGTCTTCCAAGAGACCCAGTACTTC	CSVFQETQYF
TRBJ1-1	TRBV19	NA	TRBD1	TGTGCCAGTAGTATCTCAGGGGGTAACACTGAAGCTTTCTTT	CASSISGGNTEAFF
TRBJ2-7	TRBV18	NA	TRBD1	TGTGCCAGCTCACCACGGAGGGGACAGGGGGTTCCCTACGAGCAGTACTTC	CASSPRRGQGVPYEQYF
TRBJ1-4	TRBV9	NA	NA	TGTGCCAGCAGCGCTACTGATAATGAAAAACTGTTTTTT	CASSATDNEKLFF
TRBJ2-7	TRBV19	NA	NA	TGTGCCAGTAGTATAGTCGGGGGCGAGCAGTACTTC	CASSIVGGEQYF
TRBJ2-3	TRBV7-2	NA	TRBD2	TGTGCCAGCAGTTACGGGAGGGCCGTTCCAGATACGCAGTATTTT	CASSYGRAVPDTQYF
TRBJ1-1	TRBV7-9	NA	NA	TGTGCCAGCAGCTACCCCGGGGTTCTGAACACTGAAGCTTTCTTT	CASSYPGVLNTEAFF
TRBJ2-7	TRBV5-6	once	NA	TGTGCCAGCAGCTTGGGTAACGAGCAGTACTTC	CASSLGNEQYF
TRBJ1-5	TRBV7-9	NA	TRBD1	TGTGCCAGCAGTTTCGGACAGGGAGGCAATCAGCCCCAGCATTTT	CASSFGQGGNQPQHF
TRBJ2-5	TRBV18	NA	NA	TGTGCCAGCTCACCACCTCTAGCGATCCTACAAGAGACCCAGTACTTC	CASSPPLAILQETQYF
TRBJ2-3	TRBV19	NA	TRBD2	TGTGCCAGTAGTGTGACTAGCGGACCCACAGATACGCAGTATTTT	CASSVTSGPTDTQYF
TRBJ1-1	TRBV6-2/TRBV6-3	NA	NA	TGTGCCAGCAGTTACACCTGGACAAGGCCCGTGGAGATCTCTGAAGCTTTCTTT	CASSYTWTRPVEISEAFF